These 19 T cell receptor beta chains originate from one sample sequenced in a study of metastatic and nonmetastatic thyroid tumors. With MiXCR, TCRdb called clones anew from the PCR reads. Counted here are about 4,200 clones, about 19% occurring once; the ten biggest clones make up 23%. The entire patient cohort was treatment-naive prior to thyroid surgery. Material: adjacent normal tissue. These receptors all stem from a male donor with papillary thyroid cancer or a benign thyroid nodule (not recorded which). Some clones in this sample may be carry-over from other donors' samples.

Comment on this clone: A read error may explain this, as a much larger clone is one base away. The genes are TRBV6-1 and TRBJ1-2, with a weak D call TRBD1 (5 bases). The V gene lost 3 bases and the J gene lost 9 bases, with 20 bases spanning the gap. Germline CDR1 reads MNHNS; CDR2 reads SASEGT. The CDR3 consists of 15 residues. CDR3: CASSDRGRAIVSYTF. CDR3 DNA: TGTGCCAGCAGTGATAGGGGCAGGGCTATTGTAAGCTACACCTTC.

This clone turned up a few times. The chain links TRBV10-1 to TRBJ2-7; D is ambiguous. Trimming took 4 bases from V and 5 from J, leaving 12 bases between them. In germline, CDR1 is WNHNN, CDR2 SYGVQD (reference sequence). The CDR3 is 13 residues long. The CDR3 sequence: CASSGTTYNEQYF. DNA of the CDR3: TGCGCCAGCAGTGGGACGACGTATAACGAGCAGTACTTC.

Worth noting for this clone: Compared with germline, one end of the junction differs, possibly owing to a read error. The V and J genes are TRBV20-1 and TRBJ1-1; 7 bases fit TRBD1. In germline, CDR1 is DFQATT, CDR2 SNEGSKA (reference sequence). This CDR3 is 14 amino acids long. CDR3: CGARPHRGHTEALF. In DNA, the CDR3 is TGCGGTGCTAGACCCCACAGGGGTCACACTGAAGCTCTCTTT.

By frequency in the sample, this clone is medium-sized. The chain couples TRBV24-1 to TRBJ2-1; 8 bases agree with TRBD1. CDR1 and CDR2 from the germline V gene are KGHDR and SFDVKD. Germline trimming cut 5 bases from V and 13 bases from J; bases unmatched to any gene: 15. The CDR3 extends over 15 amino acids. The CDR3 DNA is TGTGCCACCAGTGCACCCGGGACAGGTCCCAAGGGTCAGTTCTTC. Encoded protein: CATSAPGTGPKGQFF.

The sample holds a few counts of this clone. CDR3 DNA: TGTGCCAGTGCCTTGGTAGGCGCCTACGAGCAGTACTTC. Residues: CASALVGAYEQYF. V gene TRBV12-3 or TRBV12-4 combines with J gene TRBJ2-7; D is undetermined. Trimming pared 9 bases from V and 2 bases from J, leaving 14 bases between. CDR3 length: 13 residues.

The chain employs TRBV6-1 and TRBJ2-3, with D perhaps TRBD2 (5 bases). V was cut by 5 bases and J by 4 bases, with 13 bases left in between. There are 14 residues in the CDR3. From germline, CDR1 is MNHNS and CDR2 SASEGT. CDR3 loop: CASSKGERADTQYF. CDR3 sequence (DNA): TGTGCCAGCAGTAAGGGAGAGAGGGCAGATACGCAGTATTTT.

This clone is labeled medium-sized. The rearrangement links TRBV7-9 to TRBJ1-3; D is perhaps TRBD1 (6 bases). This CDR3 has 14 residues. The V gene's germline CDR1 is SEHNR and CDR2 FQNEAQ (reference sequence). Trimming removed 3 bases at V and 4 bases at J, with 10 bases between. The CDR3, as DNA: TGTGCCAGCAGCTTGGGGGCGCGAGGAAACACCATATATTTT. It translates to CASSLGARGNTIYF.

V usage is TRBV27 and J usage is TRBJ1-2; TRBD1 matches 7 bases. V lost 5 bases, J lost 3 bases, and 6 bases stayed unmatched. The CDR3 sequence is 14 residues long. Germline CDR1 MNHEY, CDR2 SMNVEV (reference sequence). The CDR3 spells CASSTRQGYYGYTF. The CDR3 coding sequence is TGTGCCAGCAGTACTCGACAGGGTTACTATGGCTACACCTTC.

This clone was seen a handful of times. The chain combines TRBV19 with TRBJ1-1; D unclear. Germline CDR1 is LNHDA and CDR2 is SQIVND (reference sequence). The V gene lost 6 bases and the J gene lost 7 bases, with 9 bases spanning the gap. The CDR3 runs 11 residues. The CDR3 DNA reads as TGTGCCAGTAGGCGGACGTATGAAGCTTTCTTT. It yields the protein CASRRTYEAFF. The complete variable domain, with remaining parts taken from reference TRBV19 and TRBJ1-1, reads DGGITQSPKYLFRKEGQNVTLSCEQNLNHDAMYWYRQDPGQGLRLIYYSQIVNDFQKGDIAEGYSVSREKKESFPLTVTSAQKNPTAFYLCASRRTYEAFFGQGTRLTVV.

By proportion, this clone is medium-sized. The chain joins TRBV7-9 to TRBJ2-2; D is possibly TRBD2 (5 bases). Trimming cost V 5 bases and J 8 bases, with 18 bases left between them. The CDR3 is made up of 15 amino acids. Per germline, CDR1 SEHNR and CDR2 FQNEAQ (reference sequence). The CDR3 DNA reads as TGTGCCAGCAGCATATGGACTCCCGGGTCTGGGGAGCTGTTTTTT. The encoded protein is CASSIWTPGSGELFF.

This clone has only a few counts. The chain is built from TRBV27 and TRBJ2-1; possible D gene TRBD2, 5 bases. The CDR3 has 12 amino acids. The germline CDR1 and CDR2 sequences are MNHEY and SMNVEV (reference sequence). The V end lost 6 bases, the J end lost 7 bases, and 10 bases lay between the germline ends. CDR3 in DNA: TGTGCCAGCAGCCGCGGGTTTAATGAGCAGTTCTTC. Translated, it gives CASSRGFNEQFF.

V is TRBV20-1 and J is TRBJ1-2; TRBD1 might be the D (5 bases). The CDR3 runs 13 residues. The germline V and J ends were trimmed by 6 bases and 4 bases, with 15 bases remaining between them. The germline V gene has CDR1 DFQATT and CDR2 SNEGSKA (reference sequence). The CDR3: CSAVPGLSYGYTF. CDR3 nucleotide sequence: TGCAGTGCGGTACCGGGACTATCCTATGGCTACACCTTC.

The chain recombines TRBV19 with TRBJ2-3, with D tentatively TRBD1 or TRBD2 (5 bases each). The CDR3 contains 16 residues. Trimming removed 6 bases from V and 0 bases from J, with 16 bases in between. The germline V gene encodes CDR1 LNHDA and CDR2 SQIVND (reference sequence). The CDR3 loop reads CASRGLRDASTDTQYF. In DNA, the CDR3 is TGTGCCAGTAGGGGGTTGAGGGACGCTAGCACAGATACGCAGTATTTT. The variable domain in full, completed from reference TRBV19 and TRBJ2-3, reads DGGITQSPKYLFRKEGQNVTLSCEQNLNHDAMYWYRQDPGQGLRLIYYSQIVNDFQKGDIAEGYSVSREKKESFPLTVTSAQKNPTAFYLCASRGLRDASTDTQYFGPGTRLTVL.

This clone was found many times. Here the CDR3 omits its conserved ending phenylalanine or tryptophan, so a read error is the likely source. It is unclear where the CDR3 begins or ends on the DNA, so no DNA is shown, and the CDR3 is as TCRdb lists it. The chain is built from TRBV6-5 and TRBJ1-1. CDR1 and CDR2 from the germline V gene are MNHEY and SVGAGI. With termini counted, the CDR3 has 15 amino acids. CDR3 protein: CASSYSSEGNTEAFS.

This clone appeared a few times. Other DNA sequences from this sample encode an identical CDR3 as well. The CDR3 loop is CASSFRGLGELFF. The CDR3 DNA follows: TGTGCCAGTAGTTTTCGTGGCCTCGGGGAGCTGTTTTTT. The chain has TRBV19 and TRBJ2-2; D is uncertain. Germline V gene lookup returns CDR1 LNHDA and CDR2 SQIVND (reference sequence). This CDR3 is 13 amino acids long. With 5 bases removed from V and 7 bases from J, the gap between germline ends came to 11 bases. Based on the CDR3 plus reference TRBV19 and TRBJ2-2, the full variable domain is DGGITQSPKYLFRKEGQNVTLSCEQNLNHDAMYWYRQDPGQGLRLIYYSQIVNDFQKGDIAEGYSVSREKKESFPLTVTSAQKNPTAFYLCASSFRGLGELFFGEGSRLTVL.

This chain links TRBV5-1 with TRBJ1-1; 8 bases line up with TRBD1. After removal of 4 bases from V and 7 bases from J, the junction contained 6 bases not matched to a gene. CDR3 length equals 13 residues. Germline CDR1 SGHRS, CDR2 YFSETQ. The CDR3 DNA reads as TGCGCCAGCAGCCCTACAGGGGGTGGTGAAGCTTTCTTT. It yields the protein CASSPTGGGEAFF.

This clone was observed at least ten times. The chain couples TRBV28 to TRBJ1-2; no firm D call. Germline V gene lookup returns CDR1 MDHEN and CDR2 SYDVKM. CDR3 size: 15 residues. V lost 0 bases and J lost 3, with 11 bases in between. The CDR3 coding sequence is TGTGCCAGCAGTTTATGGGGCAGCTCTGACTATGGCTACACCTTC. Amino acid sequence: CASSLWGSSDYGYTF.

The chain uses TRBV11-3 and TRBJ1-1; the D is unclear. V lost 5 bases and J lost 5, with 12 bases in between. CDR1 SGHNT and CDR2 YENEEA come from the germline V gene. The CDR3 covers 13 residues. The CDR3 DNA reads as TGTGCCAGCAGCCCCGGGTCGTTGACTGAAGCTTTCTTT. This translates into CASSPGSLTEAFF.

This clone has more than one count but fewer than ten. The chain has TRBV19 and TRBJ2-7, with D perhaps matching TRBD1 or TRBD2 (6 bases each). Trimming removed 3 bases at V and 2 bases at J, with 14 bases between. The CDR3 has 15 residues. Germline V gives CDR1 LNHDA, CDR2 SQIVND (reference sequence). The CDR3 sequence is CASSIKGGLAYEQYV. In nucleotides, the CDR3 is TGTGCCAGTAGTATTAAGGGGGGACTCGCCTACGAGCAGTACGTC.